This TCR beta chain was observed in a study of T cell clonotyping in hematopoietic cell transplantation. Study summary: Cytoreduction preceded collection of pretransplant recipient samples. Study-wide findings and caveats: At the given depth, recipient repertoires were over 97% de novo clonotypes.

The sample's time point: recipient sample about 28 days before transplant, after cytoreduction. Blood collection times were about day -28 and days 30, 100, 180 posttransplant. This table comes from immunoSEQ multiplex PCR, and its TCRdb copy is limited to in-frame clones, with some not included. Altogether 26,000 or so clones are present, roughly 85% being singletons, with the ten largest covering approximately 1.7%. This clone occurred once. Its antigen is currently unknown. Material: peripheral blood mononuclear cells, obtained before stem cell transplant. The TCR originated in a man aged 35 to 55 with acute myeloid leukemia. Some clones in this sample may be carry-over from other donors' samples.

CDR3 region: CASSQDLGGAGPGGYTF. The CDR3 bases are TGTGCCAGCAGCCAAGATCTCGGGGGGGCAGGTCCGGGAGGCTACACCTTC. The chain uses TRBV4-2 and TRBJ1-2; perhaps TRBD1 as D (6 bases). The V end was cut by 0 bases, the J end by 8 bases, with 22 bases between. The CDR3 runs 17 residues. CDR1 is LGHNA and CDR2 is YNFKEQ in the germline V gene.